Listed here are 28 T cell receptor beta chains from one sample, sequenced in a study of T-cell memory formation after mild COVID-19. TCRdb used MiXCR to reprocess the 5' RACE reads, holding one entry per CDR3 protein. The repertoire holds roughly 340,000 distinct CDR3 sequences, with around 15% as singletons. Sequenced input: PBMCs or a T cell subset sorted from them (not recorded which). These receptor sequences come from a man aged 18 to 30 who had mild COVID-19 (a few samples of this study predate the infection). Cell type and time point are not known.

This clonotype was seen a few times. The chain combines TRBV6-2 or TRBV6-3 with TRBJ2-7; D gene unclear. This CDR3 region has 12 residues. Deletions cut 3 bases from V and 6 bases from J, with 9 bases between. The germline gives CDR1 MNHEY, CDR2 SVGEGT. This CDR3 is CASSYYAVEQYF. CDR3 nucleotide sequence: TGTGCCAGCAGTTATTACGCTGTCGAGCAGTACTTC.

The rearrangement uses TRBV5-1 and TRBJ2-2; D not resolved. Deletions cut 0 bases from V and 1 base from J, with 10 bases between. The CDR3 is made up of 16 amino acids. The germline V gene has CDR1 SGHRS and CDR2 YFSETQ. The CDR3 sequence is CASSLDVARNTGELFF. The CDR3 DNA reads TGCGCCAGCAGCTTGGATGTAGCCCGGAACACCGGGGAGCTGTTTTTT.

This clonotype was counted only a few times. The J gene is TRBJ2-3, the V gene TRBV7-6, with D unresolved. Trimming removed 4 bases at V and 3 bases at J, with 11 bases between. Germline lookup yields CDR1 SGHVS and CDR2 FNYEAQ. CDR3 length equals 14 residues. Written as DNA, the CDR3 is TGTGCCAGCAGCTCCATGCCCGATACAGATACGCAGTATTTT. Its protein product is CASSSMPDTDTQYF.

This chain joins TRBV5-1 and TRBJ1-1; D unresolved. CDR3 size: 15 residues. V was cut by 6 bases and J by 2 bases, with 17 bases left in between. The V gene's germline CDR1 is SGHRS and CDR2 YFSETQ. CDR3 nucleotide sequence: TGCGCCAGCACCCCCTCGGAGCCTACAAACACTGAAGCTTTCTTT. This sequence encodes CASTPSEPTNTEAFF.

This clonotype has more than one count but fewer than ten. The rearrangement uses TRBV12-3 or TRBV12-4 and TRBJ2-2, with a possible D match to TRBD2 (7 bases). This CDR3 region has 15 residues. Deletions cut 9 bases from V and 1 base from J, with 15 bases between. CDR3 loop: CASTRGGGNTGELFF. The CDR3 DNA reads TGTGCCAGTACCAGGGGAGGGGGGAACACCGGGGAGCTGTTTTTT.

The chain recombines TRBV7-2 with TRBJ2-4; D gene unclear. Germline lookup yields CDR1 SGHTA and CDR2 FQGNSA. V lost 1 base, J lost 0 bases, and 7 bases lay in between. The CDR3 is 15 residues long. The CDR3 nucleotides read TGTGCCAGCAGCTTAGAATGGGCAGCCAAAAACATTCAGTACTTC. Translation: CASSLEWAAKNIQYF. Drawing the rest from reference TRBV7-2 and TRBJ2-4, the complete variable domain is GAGVSQSPSNKVTEKGKDVELRCDPISGHTALYWYRQSLGQGLEFLIYFQGNSAPDKSGLPSDRFSAERTGGSVSTLTIQRTQQEDSAVYLCASSLEWAAKNIQYFGAGTRLSVL.

This clonotype has more than one count but fewer than ten. The rearrangement links TRBV5-1 to TRBJ1-1, with D unclear. CDR3 length: 14 residues. V lost 3 bases to trimming and J lost 1 base, with 10 bases between them. Germline CDR1 is SGHRS and CDR2 is YFSETQ. DNA for the CDR3: TGCGCCAGCAGCTACAGTCATGGGAACACTGAAGCTTTCTTT. Amino acid sequence: CASSYSHGNTEAFF. Full variable domain (rest looked up from reference TRBV5-1 and TRBJ1-1): KAGVTQTPRYLIKTRGQQVTLSCSPISGHRSVSWYQQTPGQGLQFLFEYFSETQRNKGNFPGRFSGRQFSNSRSEMNVSTLELGDSALYLCASSYSHGNTEAFFGQGTRLTVV.

This clonotype came up a few times. The CDR3 nucleotides read TGTGCCAGCAGCAACGGTGAGGGGGCGGTAGACAATGAGCAGTTCTTC. It codes for CASSNGEGAVDNEQFF. The chain is built from TRBV2 and TRBJ2-1; 7 nucleotides agree with TRBD1. V shed 6 bases, J shed 5 bases, and the junction held 13 bases outside the gene matches. Germline CDR1 and CDR2: SNHLY and FYNNEI. The CDR3 length is 16 residues.

The chain has TRBV7-9 and TRBJ1-1; TRBD1 aligns across 7 bases. The CDR3 has 12 residues. CDR1 and CDR2 from the germline V gene are SEHNR and FQNEAQ (reference sequence). The junction had 5 bases not matched to a gene; V was cut back by 5 bases and J by 8 bases. The CDR3 is CASSMRQGEAFF. The DNA of the CDR3 is TGTGCCAGCAGCATGAGACAGGGAGAAGCTTTCTTT.

The rearrangement links TRBV29-1 to TRBJ1-1; 7 nucleotides align to TRBD1. Germline CDR1 reads SQVTM; CDR2 reads ANQGSEA. V was pared by 6 bases and J by 0 bases, with 4 bases of the junction left unmatched. This CDR3 has 13 residues. CDR3 nucleotide sequence: TGCAGCGTGGAAACAGGGGTGAACACTGAAGCTTTCTTT. Its protein is CSVETGVNTEAFF.

This clonotype was detected a few times. The V and J genes are TRBV7-6 and TRBJ2-1; D is possibly TRBD1 or TRBD2 (5 bases each). Germline CDR1 and CDR2: SGHVS and FNYEAQ. The length of the CDR3 is 16 residues. V was shortened by 1 base and J by 5 bases, with 15 bases between the two germline ends. For the CDR3, the DNA is TGTGCCAGCAGCTTAGGTGGGACCGGTGGGGACAATGAGCAGTTCTTC. Its protein product is CASSLGGTGGDNEQFF.

The sample holds a few counts of this clonotype. This rearrangement joins TRBV6-5 to TRBJ2-5, with a possible D match to TRBD1 (5 bases). CDR1 is MNHEY, CDR2 SVGAGI, per germline. Trimming removed 10 bases at V and 4 bases at J, with 13 bases between. This CDR3 is built from 12 residues. In DNA, the CDR3 is TGTGCCACCTGCAGGGATGGAGAGACCCAGTACTTC. It encodes CATCRDGETQYF.

A few counts support this clonotype. The genes are TRBV2 and TRBJ2-5; 7 bases are shared with TRBD1. V shed 2 bases and J 5 bases; nucleotides not matched to a gene: 5. The CDR3 runs 14 residues. In germline, CDR1 is SNHLY, CDR2 FYNNEI. The DNA for the CDR3 is TGTGCCAGCAGTGAAAAAGGGGGCCGGGAGACCCAGTACTTC. This encodes CASSEKGGRETQYF. The full variable domain, rest sourced from reference TRBV2 and TRBJ2-5, is EPEVTQTPSHQVTQMGQEVILRCVPISNHLYFYWYRQILGQKVEFLVSFYNNEISEKSEIFDDQFSVERPDGSNFTLKIRSTKLEDSAMYFCASSEKGGRETQYFGPGTRLLVL.

The chain couples TRBV30 to TRBJ2-7, with D maybe TRBD2 (5 bases). CDR3 length: 13 amino acids. CDR1 and CDR2 from the germline V gene are GTSNPN and SVGIG (reference sequence). Trimming shortened V by 0 bases and J by 2 bases, and 8 bases separated the two germline ends. CDR3: CAWSVGMTYEQYF. DNA of the CDR3: TGTGCCTGGAGTGTCGGGATGACCTACGAGCAGTACTTC.

Only a few counts were recorded for this clonotype. This chain joins TRBV18 and TRBJ2-1; no firm D call. The V end was cut by 4 bases, the J end by 0 bases, with 7 bases between. Germline lookup yields CDR1 KGHSH and CDR2 LQKENI. The CDR3 loop spans 14 amino acids. CDR3 sequence: CASSQTRSYNEQFF. Here the CDR3 DNA reads TGTGCCAGCTCACAAACCCGCTCCTACAATGAGCAGTTCTTC.

The rearrangement links TRBV6-1 to TRBJ1-1; D unresolved. V lost 5 bases and J 5 bases, leaving 9 bases between the germline ends. Germline loops: CDR1 MNHNS, CDR2 SASEGT. The CDR3 has 12 amino acids. This CDR3 is CASSLQWTEAFF. CDR3 DNA: TGTGCCAGCAGTTTGCAGTGGACTGAAGCTTTCTTT.

The V and J genes are TRBV4-1 and TRBJ1-2; a weak D match, TRBD1 (6 bases). CDR3 size: 15 residues. In germline, CDR1 is MGHRA, CDR2 YSYEKL. Trimming removed 1 base at V and 8 bases at J, with 17 bases between. In nucleotides, the CDR3 is TGCGCCAGCAGCCAAGGGGACATCGGGTCGCGGGGCTACACCTTC. Encoded protein: CASSQGDIGSRGYTF.

This clonotype was observed at least ten times. The chain employs TRBV7-8 and TRBJ2-7, with D possibly TRBD2 on 5 matching bases. Germline CDR1 and CDR2: SGHVS and FQNEAQ. The CDR3 length is 15 residues. Trimming shortened V by 4 bases and J by 0 bases, and 13 bases separated the two germline ends. The CDR3 sequence: CASSSTNGDSYEQYF. In DNA form, the CDR3 reads TGTGCCAGCAGCTCTACAAACGGGGACTCCTACGAGCAGTACTTC.

In DNA form, the CDR3 reads TGCGCCAGCAGCTTGGCCCCGATGTACAATGAGCAGTTCTTC. It is translated as CASSLAPMYNEQFF. The chain joins TRBV5-1 to TRBJ2-1; no clear D. This CDR3 has 14 amino acids. Trimming took off 0 bases at V and 4 bases at J, with 8 bases between the two ends. Germline lookup yields CDR1 SGHRS and CDR2 YFSETQ. The variable domain in full, completed from reference TRBV5-1 and TRBJ2-1, reads KAGVTQTPRYLIKTRGQQVTLSCSPISGHRSVSWYQQTPGQGLQFLFEYFSETQRNKGNFPGRFSGRQFSNSRSEMNVSTLELGDSALYLCASSLAPMYNEQFFGPGTRLTVL.

Many counts were recorded for this clonotype. V usage is TRBV5-1 and J usage is TRBJ1-2; D not resolved. Trimming cost V 4 bases and J 4 bases, with 23 bases left between them. Germline V gene data show CDR1 as SGHRS and CDR2 as YFSETQ. The CDR3 has 17 amino acids. CDR3 nucleotides: TGCGCCAGCAGCGCCGACCCGACCTCCGGGTTAAGCTATGGCTACACCTTC. As protein: CASSADPTSGLSYGYTF.

This clonotype occurred a few times. This chain uses TRBV5-1 with TRBJ2-1; D perhaps matches TRBD2 (7 bases). Germline values: CDR1 SGHRS, CDR2 YFSETQ. V was trimmed by 0 bases and J by 9 bases, leaving 10 bases between them. This CDR3 has 13 amino acids. CDR3 nucleotide sequence: TGCGCCAGCAGCTTGGACAGGGAGGGTGAGCAGTTCTTC. Translation gives CASSLDREGEQFF.

This clonotype was observed a handful of times. The rearrangement links TRBV7-9 to TRBJ2-3; D possibly corresponds to TRBD1 (6 bases). CDR1 is SEHNR and CDR2 is FQNEAQ in the germline V gene (reference sequence). V was cut by 0 bases and J by 2 bases, with 15 bases left in between. The CDR3 loop spans 17 amino acids. In DNA form, the CDR3 reads TGTGCCAGCAGCTTAGCCCCCAGGGGCAGGCTCACAGATACGCAGTATTTT. Translating gives CASSLAPRGRLTDTQYF.

The genes are TRBV5-1 and TRBJ2-7; maybe TRBD2 (6 bases). V dropped 0 bases and J dropped 3 bases, with 13 bases sitting between them. CDR1 is SGHRS, CDR2 YFSETQ, per germline. CDR3 length equals 15 residues. The CDR3 loop reads CASSLDGSGLYEQYV. CDR3 nucleotides: TGCGCCAGCAGCTTGGACGGGAGTGGGCTCTACGAGCAGTACGTC.

This chain uses TRBV28 with TRBJ2-5; D unresolved. Trimming cost V 6 bases and J 4 bases, with 9 bases left between them. Germline loops: CDR1 MDHEN, CDR2 SYDVKM. The CDR3 contains 12 residues. The CDR3 nucleotides read TGTGCCAGCAGGGACCCCCCAGAGACCCAGTACTTC. It translates to CASRDPPETQYF.

The rearrangement joins TRBV7-2 to TRBJ2-1; D perhaps matches TRBD2 (5 bases). V gave up 3 bases and J gave up 9 bases, with 12 bases separating them. Germline values: CDR1 SGHTA, CDR2 FQGNSA. This CDR3 region has 13 residues. The CDR3 reads CASSFALETEQFF. Written as DNA, the CDR3 is TGTGCCAGCAGCTTCGCACTAGAAACTGAGCAGTTCTTC.

This clonotype was counted a few times. V usage is TRBV7-2 and J usage is TRBJ2-5; the match to TRBD1 covers 9 bases. J gave up 5 bases and V 5 bases, and 9 bases lay outside the gene matches. This CDR3 region has 15 residues. The germline V gene has CDR1 SGHTA and CDR2 FQGNSA. CDR3 sequence (DNA): TGTGCCAGCAGCACCCGGGACAGGGTTGGGGAGACCCAGTACTTC. Amino acids: CASSTRDRVGETQYF.

The V gene is TRBV6-5, the J gene TRBJ1-5; TRBD1 agrees at 9 bases. The CDR3 length is 15 residues. V gave up 6 bases and J gave up 2 bases; unmatched junction bases: 5. Germline-derived CDR1 and CDR2 are MNHEY and SVGAGI. CDR3 loop: CASRPTGGGNQPQHF. The DNA of the CDR3 is TGTGCCAGCAGGCCTACAGGGGGCGGCAATCAGCCCCAGCATTTT.

This chain links TRBV5-1 with TRBJ2-3; 9 bases are shared with TRBD2. The CDR3 loop spans 16 amino acids. Germline V gene lookup returns CDR1 SGHRS and CDR2 YFSETQ. J lost 2 bases, V lost 6 bases, and 10 bases had no gene match. CDR3 loop: CASTSTGLAVTDTQYF. The CDR3 DNA reads as TGCGCCAGCACCTCGACGGGACTAGCAGTCACAGATACGCAGTATTTT.